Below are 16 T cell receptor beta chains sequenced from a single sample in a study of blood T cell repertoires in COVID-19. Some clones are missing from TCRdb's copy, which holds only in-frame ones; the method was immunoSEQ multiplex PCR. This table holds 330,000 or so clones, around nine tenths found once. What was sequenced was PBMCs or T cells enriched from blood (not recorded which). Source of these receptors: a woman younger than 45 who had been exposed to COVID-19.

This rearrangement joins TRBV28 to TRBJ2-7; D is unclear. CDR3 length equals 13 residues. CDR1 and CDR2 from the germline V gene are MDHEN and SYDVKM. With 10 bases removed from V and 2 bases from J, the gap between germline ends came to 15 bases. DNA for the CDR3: TGTGCCACCTCCCTAATAGAACCCTACGAGCAGTACTTC. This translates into CATSLIEPYEQYF. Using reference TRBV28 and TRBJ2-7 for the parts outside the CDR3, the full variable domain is DVKVTQSSRYLVKRTGEKVFLECVQDMDHENMFWYRQDPGLGLRLIYFSYDVKMKEKGDIPEGYSVSREKKERFSLILESASTNQTSMYLCATSLIEPYEQYFGPGTRLTVT.

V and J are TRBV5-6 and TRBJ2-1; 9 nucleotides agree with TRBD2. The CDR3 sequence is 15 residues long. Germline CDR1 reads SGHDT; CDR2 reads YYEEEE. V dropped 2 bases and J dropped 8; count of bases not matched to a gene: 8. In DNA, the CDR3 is TGTGCCAGCAGCTTTAGGACGGCGGGAGGGTATGAGCAGTTCTTC. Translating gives CASSFRTAGGYEQFF.

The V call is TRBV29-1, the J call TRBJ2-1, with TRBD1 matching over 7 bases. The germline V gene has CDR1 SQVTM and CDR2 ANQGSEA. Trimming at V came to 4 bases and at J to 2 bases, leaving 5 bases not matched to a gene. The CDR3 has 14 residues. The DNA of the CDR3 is TGCAGCGTTGCCGACAGGGAAGCCTACAATGAGCAGTTCTTC. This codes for CSVADREAYNEQFF.

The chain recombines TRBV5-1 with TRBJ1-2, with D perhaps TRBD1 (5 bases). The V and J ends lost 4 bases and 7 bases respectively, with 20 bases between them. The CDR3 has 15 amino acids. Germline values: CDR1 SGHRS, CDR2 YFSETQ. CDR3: CASSPGSGSASGYTF. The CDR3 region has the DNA TGCGCCAGCAGCCCTGGGTCAGGGTCGGCTTCTGGCTACACCTTC.

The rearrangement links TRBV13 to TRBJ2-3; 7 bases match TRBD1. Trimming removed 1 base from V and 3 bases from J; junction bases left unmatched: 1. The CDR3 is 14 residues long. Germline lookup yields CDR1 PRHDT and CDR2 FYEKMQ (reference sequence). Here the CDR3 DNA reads TGTGCCAGCAGCTTAGAACAGGGGACAGATACGCAGTATTTT. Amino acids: CASSLEQGTDTQYF.

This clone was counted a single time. CDR3 coding DNA: TGTGCCAGCAGCCAGTCGACAGGGAGCAATCAGCCCCAGCATTTT. This encodes CASSQSTGSNQPQHF. The chain has TRBV4-2 and TRBJ1-5, with TRBD1 matching over 7 bases. Germline trimming cut 3 bases from V and 1 base from J; bases unmatched to any gene: 3. CDR1 and CDR2 (germline): LGHNA, YNFKEQ. This CDR3 contains 15 residues.

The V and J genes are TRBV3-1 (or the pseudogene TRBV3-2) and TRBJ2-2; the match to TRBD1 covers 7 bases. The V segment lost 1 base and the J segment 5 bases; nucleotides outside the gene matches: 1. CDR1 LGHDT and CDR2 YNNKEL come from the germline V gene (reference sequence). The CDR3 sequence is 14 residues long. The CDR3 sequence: CASSQVQGTGELFF. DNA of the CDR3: TGTGCCAGCAGCCAAGTACAGGGGACCGGGGAGCTGTTTTTT.

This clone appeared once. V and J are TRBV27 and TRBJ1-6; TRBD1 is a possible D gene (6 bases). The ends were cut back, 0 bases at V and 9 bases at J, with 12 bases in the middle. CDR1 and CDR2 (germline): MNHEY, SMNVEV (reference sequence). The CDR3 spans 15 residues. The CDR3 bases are TGTGCCAGCAGTTTATCGGGAAGGGGGTTTTCACCCCTCCACTTT. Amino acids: CASSLSGRGFSPLHF.

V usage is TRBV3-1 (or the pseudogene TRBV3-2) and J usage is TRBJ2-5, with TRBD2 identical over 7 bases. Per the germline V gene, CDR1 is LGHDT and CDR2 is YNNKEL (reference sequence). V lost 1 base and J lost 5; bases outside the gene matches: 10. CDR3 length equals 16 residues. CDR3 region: CASSQGSAGASETQYF. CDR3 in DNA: TGTGCCAGCAGCCAAGGCTCGGCGGGAGCGTCGGAGACCCAGTACTTC.

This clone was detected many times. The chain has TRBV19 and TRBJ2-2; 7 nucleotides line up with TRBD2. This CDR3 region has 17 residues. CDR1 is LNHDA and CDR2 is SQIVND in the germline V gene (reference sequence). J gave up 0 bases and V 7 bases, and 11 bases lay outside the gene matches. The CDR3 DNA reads TGTGCCAGTACTGGGTCTAGCGGAGGGGCGAACACCGGGGAGCTGTTTTTT. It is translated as CASTGSSGGANTGELFF.

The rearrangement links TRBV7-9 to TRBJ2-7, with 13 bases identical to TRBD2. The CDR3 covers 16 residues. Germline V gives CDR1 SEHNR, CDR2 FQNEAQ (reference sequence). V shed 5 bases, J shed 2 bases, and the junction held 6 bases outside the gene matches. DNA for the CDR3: TGTGCCAGCAGCAGTACTAGCGGGAGGGCCCCCTACGAGCAGTACTTC. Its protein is CASSSTSGRAPYEQYF.

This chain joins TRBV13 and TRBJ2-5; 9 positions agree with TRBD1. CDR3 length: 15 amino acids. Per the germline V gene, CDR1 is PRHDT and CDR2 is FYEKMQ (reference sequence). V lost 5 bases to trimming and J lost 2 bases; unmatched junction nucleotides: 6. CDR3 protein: CASSRMTGGQETQYF. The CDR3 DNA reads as TGTGCCAGCAGCCGAATGACAGGGGGTCAAGAGACCCAGTACTTC.

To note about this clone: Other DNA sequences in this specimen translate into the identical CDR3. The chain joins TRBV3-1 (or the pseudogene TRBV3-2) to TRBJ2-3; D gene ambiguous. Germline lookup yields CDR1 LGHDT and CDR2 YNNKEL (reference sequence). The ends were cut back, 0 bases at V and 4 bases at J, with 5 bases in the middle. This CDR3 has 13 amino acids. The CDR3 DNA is TGTGCCAGCAGCCAAGATTCGGCAGATACGCAGTATTTT. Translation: CASSQDSADTQYF.

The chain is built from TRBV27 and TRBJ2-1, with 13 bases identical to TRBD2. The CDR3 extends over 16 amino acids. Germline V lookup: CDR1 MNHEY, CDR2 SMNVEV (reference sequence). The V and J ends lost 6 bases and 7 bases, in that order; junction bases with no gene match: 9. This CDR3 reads CASSPGTSGTRNEQFF. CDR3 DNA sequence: TGTGCCAGCAGCCCCGGGACTAGCGGGACTCGGAATGAGCAGTTCTTC.

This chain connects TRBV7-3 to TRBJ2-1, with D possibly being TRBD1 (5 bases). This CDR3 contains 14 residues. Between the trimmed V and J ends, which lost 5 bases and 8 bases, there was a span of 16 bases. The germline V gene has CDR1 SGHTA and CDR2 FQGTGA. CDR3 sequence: CASSPGHGPHEQFF. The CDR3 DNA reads TGTGCCAGCAGCCCCGGACACGGGCCCCATGAGCAGTTCTTC.

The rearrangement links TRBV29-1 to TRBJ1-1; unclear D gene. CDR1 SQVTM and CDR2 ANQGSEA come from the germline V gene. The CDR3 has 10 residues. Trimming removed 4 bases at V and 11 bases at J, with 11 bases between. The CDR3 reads CSVGIREAFF. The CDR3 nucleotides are TGCAGCGTTGGAATCCGGGAGGCTTTCTTT.